The 16 T cell receptor beta chains listed next were all sequenced from one sample in a study of T-cell memory formation after mild COVID-19. TCRdb re-called the 5' RACE reads with MiXCR, one entry per CDR3 protein. The sample lists approximately 270,000 distinct CDR3 sequences, roughly 15% occurring once. Material: PBMCs or a T cell subset sorted from them (not recorded which). All receptors derive from a man between 18 and 29 years old who had mild COVID-19 (a few samples of this study predate the infection). Cell type and time point are not known.

This clonotype was seen only a few times. This rearrangement joins TRBV2 to TRBJ2-2, with unresolved D. The CDR3 has 13 residues. V was shortened by 6 bases and J by 8 bases, with 13 bases between the two germline ends. Germline V gene lookup returns CDR1 SNHLY and CDR2 FYNNEI. CDR3 loop: CASRVVQPGELFF. The DNA of the CDR3 is TGTGCCAGCAGGGTGGTCCAGCCTGGGGAGCTGTTTTTT.

The chain joins TRBV7-8 to TRBJ2-7; 7 bases match TRBD2. J gave up 0 bases and V 5 bases, and 13 bases lay outside the gene matches. Germline V lookup: CDR1 SGHVS, CDR2 FQNEAQ. The CDR3 length is 17 residues. The CDR3 reads CASSPGRPGGYSYEQYV. The CDR3 DNA follows: TGTGCCAGCAGCCCCGGCCGTCCCGGGGGGTACTCCTACGAGCAGTACGTC.

The V and J genes are TRBV12-3 or TRBV12-4 and TRBJ1-1; 7 bases align to TRBD1. There are 13 residues in the CDR3. Trimming at V came to 6 bases and at J to 5 bases, leaving 6 bases not matched to a gene. Here the CDR3 reads CASRRQGRTEAFF. The CDR3 DNA reads as TGTGCCAGCAGAAGACAGGGAAGGACTGAAGCTTTCTTT.

This clonotype showed up just a few times. V is TRBV2 and J is TRBJ2-1; TRBD1 is a possible D gene (5 bases). Trimming shortened V by 5 bases and J by 7 bases, and 9 bases separated the two germline ends. This CDR3 spans 12 amino acids. The germline gives CDR1 SNHLY, CDR2 FYNNEI. The CDR3 loop is CASSLQGNEQFF. The DNA for the CDR3 is TGTGCCAGCAGTCTCCAGGGAAATGAGCAGTTCTTC.

The chain links TRBV5-1 to TRBJ2-3; 7 positions match TRBD2. Germline trimming cut 4 bases from V and 2 bases from J; bases unmatched to any gene: 4. This CDR3 has 14 amino acids. CDR1 is SGHRS and CDR2 is YFSETQ in the germline V gene. CDR3 sequence (DNA): TGCGCCAGCAGCGGGGGGGACTTCACAGATACGCAGTATTTT. This encodes CASSGGDFTDTQYF.

This chain connects TRBV7-2 to TRBJ1-5; D not resolved. The V gene lost 5 bases and the J gene lost 2 bases, with 7 bases spanning the gap. The CDR3 sequence is 13 residues long. The germline V gene has CDR1 SGHTA and CDR2 FQGNSA. The CDR3 loop is CASSGRGNQPQHF. CDR3 nucleotide sequence: TGTGCCAGCAGCGGACGGGGCAATCAGCCCCAGCATTTT.

This clonotype showed up just a few times. This sequence joins TRBV5-1 and TRBJ2-3, with no clear D. In germline, CDR1 is SGHRS, CDR2 YFSETQ. V was cut by 4 bases and J by 2 bases, with 14 bases left in between. CDR3 length: 15 residues. CDR3 in amino acids: CASSPLGQYTDTQYF. CDR3 DNA: TGCGCCAGCAGCCCGCTTGGGCAGTACACAGATACGCAGTATTTT.

This clonotype occurred many times. The rearrangement joins TRBV12-3 or TRBV12-4 to TRBJ2-7, with TRBD1 matching 11 bases. This CDR3 spans 15 amino acids. Trimming removed 0 bases from V and 3 bases from J; junction bases left unmatched: 1. The CDR3 protein is CASSLAGTGGYEQYF. Written as DNA, the CDR3 is TGTGCCAGCAGTTTAGCGGGGACAGGGGGCTACGAGCAGTACTTC.

This clonotype was picked up a small number of times. The chain carries TRBV20-1 and TRBJ1-6, with a tentative D call TRBD1 (6 bases). This CDR3 has 17 amino acids. Germline CDR1 reads DFQATT; CDR2 reads SNEGSKA (reference sequence). Trimming stripped 1 base from V and 1 base from J, with 14 bases between. This CDR3 is CSARGGAGESYNSPLHF. The CDR3 DNA sequence: TGCAGTGCTAGAGGTGGGGCAGGGGAATCCTATAATTCACCCCTCCACTTT.

This clonotype appeared a few times. The J gene is TRBJ2-1, the V gene TRBV7-8; 12 bases fit TRBD2. The J segment lost 0 bases and the V segment lost 2 bases, leaving 8 bases of the junction unmatched. The CDR3 loop spans 19 amino acids. In germline, CDR1 is SGHVS, CDR2 FQNEAQ. CDR3 coding DNA: TGTGCCAGCAGCTTACCTCGGGGACTAGCGGGTAGCTCCTACAATGAGCAGTTCTTC. Residues: CASSLPRGLAGSSYNEQFF.

The J gene is TRBJ1-3, the V gene TRBV15, with D maybe TRBD1 (5 bases). The CDR3 is made up of 14 amino acids. Trimming took off 3 bases at V and 4 bases at J, with 10 bases between the two ends. In germline, CDR1 is LNHNV, CDR2 YYDKDF (reference sequence). CDR3 nucleotide sequence: TGTGCCACCAGCAGCCGGGGACCCGGAAACACCATATATTTT. Translating it yields CATSSRGPGNTIYF.

The chain joins TRBV6-5 to TRBJ2-7; 8 nucleotides agree with TRBD2. Trimming at V came to 3 bases and at J to 4 bases, leaving 8 bases not matched to a gene. Germline CDR1 is MNHEY and CDR2 is SVGAGI. The CDR3 sequence is 15 residues long. DNA for the CDR3: TGTGCCAGCAGTTATTTGCAGCGGGGGCGTTACGAGCAGTACTTC. It yields the protein CASSYLQRGRYEQYF.

Comment on this clonotype: An end of the junction differs from the germline gene, which may be a read error. The rearrangement uses TRBV11-2 and TRBJ2-7, with 9 bases matching TRBD1. The CDR3 sequence is 15 residues long. Germline V CDR1 and CDR2: SGHAT, FQNNGV. CDR3: CASSLNRGLSFEQYF. CDR3 bases: TGTGCCAGCAGCTTAAACAGGGGGCTATCCTTCGAGCAGTACTTC.

V gene TRBV6-2 or TRBV6-3 combines with J gene TRBJ2-1; possible D gene TRBD2, 6 bases. Germline CDR1 and CDR2: MNHEY and SVGEGT. V lost 2 bases, J lost 5 bases, and 10 bases lay in between. The CDR3 totals 14 residues. In nucleotides, the CDR3 is TGTGCCAGCAGTTACCTTGGAGGGGACAATGAGCAGTTCTTC. Amino acid sequence: CASSYLGGDNEQFF.

At least ten counts were recorded for this clonotype. This chain uses TRBV10-2 with TRBJ1-5, with D hard to call. V gave up 3 bases and J gave up 0 bases, with 6 bases separating them. The length of the CDR3 is 14 residues. CDR1 and CDR2 (germline): WSHSY, SAAADI. CDR3 protein: CASSDSHSNQPQHF. The CDR3 nucleotides are TGCGCCAGCAGTGACAGTCATAGCAATCAGCCCCAGCATTTT.

This clonotype was observed a few times. The chain joins TRBV6-5 to TRBJ1-2; D is unresolved. Trimming pared 2 bases from V and 3 bases from J, leaving 7 bases between. The CDR3 length is 13 residues. In germline, CDR1 is MNHEY, CDR2 SVGAGI. CDR3 coding DNA: TGTGCCAGCAGTTACCGAGTTGACTATGGCTACACCTTC. Its translation is CASSYRVDYGYTF.